The source of this T cell receptor (beta chain) is a study of T cell repertoires in cytomegalovirus infection. Looking at the study overall: Public TCR beta signature analysis indicated the presence of both CMV infection and matching HLA type. Findings and limits, study-wide: HLA-C-restricted CMV-specific TCR beta clonotypes were dominant in the ex vivo response. Identification of carriers of CMV plus the relevant HLA was performed using cumulative public TCR beta family frequency.

A word on this clonotype: Its antigen is undetermined. This clone may be a read error of a much larger clone one base away.

TCRdb reprocessed the reads via MiXCR and lists one record per CDR3 protein. Here the sample spans under 800,000 distinct CDR3 sequences, approximately 24% being singletons. V was clipped by 0 bases and J by 5 bases; unmatched bases: 5. CDR1 is MNHEY and CDR2 is SVGAGI in the germline V gene. The CDR3 covers 15 residues. The chain links TRBV6-5 to TRBJ2-3; 7 positions match TRBD2. The clonotype comes from a human donor in good health (CMV status not recorded). Some clones in this sample may be carry-over from other donors' samples. The sample comprised CD8+ T cells from PBMCs. Here the CDR3 DNA reads TGTGCCAGCAGTTACTCGACAGCGGGGCGAGATACGCAGTATTTT. It codes for CASSYSTAGRDTQYF.